Listed here are 13 T cell receptor beta chains from one sample, sequenced in a study of blood T cell repertoires in COVID-19. Using immunoSEQ multiplex PCR, the repertoire was profiled, and TCRdb retains in-frame clones only, with some absent. In the table there are 150,000 to 200,000 clones, around 83% of which are singletons. Material for sequencing was peripheral blood. Receptors originate from a human donor in a cohort sampled during active COVID-19.

The V gene is TRBV10-3, the J gene TRBJ2-7; TRBD1 aligns across 9 bases. CDR3 size: 14 residues. The ends lost 7 bases at V and 5 bases at J; junction bases unmatched: 9. The germline CDR1 and CDR2 sequences are ENHRY and SYGVKD. The CDR3 spells CAITGQGRSDEQYF. In DNA form, the CDR3 reads TGTGCCATCACCGGACAGGGGCGATCTGACGAGCAGTACTTC.

V usage is TRBV6-6 and J usage is TRBJ1-2, with D tentatively TRBD1 (6 bases). V was pared by 6 bases and J by 8 bases, with 16 bases between. CDR3 length equals 13 residues. The germline V gene encodes CDR1 MNHNY and CDR2 SVGAGI (reference sequence). CDR3 region: CASSPRQEGGYTF. CDR3 coding DNA: TGTGCCAGCAGCCCACGACAGGAAGGAGGCTACACCTTC.

The genes are TRBV19 and TRBJ2-7, with D tentatively TRBD1 (6 bases). Germline V gene lookup returns CDR1 LNHDA and CDR2 SQIVND (reference sequence). The V gene lost 6 bases and the J gene lost 7 bases, with 13 bases spanning the gap. This CDR3 contains 12 residues. The CDR3 DNA is TGTGCCAGTAGAGCACAGGGAGAAGAGCAGTACTTC. Translation: CASRAQGEEQYF.

There are a few counts of this clone. The rearrangement links TRBV5-5 to TRBJ1-3; no clear D. V lost 7 bases, J lost 0 bases, and 8 bases lay in between. This CDR3 is 13 amino acids long. The V gene's germline CDR1 is SGHKS and CDR2 YYEKEE (reference sequence). CDR3 sequence reads: CASRRSSGNTIYF. Written as DNA, the CDR3 is TGTGCCAGCCGACGGAGCTCTGGAAACACCATATATTTT.

The V gene is TRBV24-1, the J gene TRBJ1-2; D uncertain. CDR3 length equals 12 residues. Trimming took 3 bases from V and 7 from J, leaving 8 bases between them. Germline V lookup: CDR1 KGHDR, CDR2 SFDVKD. The CDR3 is CATSDPGFGYTF. Here the CDR3 DNA reads TGTGCCACCAGTGATCCAGGTTTTGGCTACACCTTC.

This chain connects TRBV6-5 to TRBJ1-6, with unresolved D. The V and J ends lost 6 bases and 6 bases respectively, with 12 bases between them. The CDR3 runs 14 residues. Germline V gene lookup returns CDR1 MNHEY and CDR2 SVGAGI. CDR3 nucleotide sequence: TGTGCCAGCAGGGGGAACGAGGGTAATTCACCCCTCCACTTT. Translation gives CASRGNEGNSPLHF.

This chain links TRBV6-2 or TRBV6-3 with TRBJ1-5; 8 nucleotides match TRBD1. CDR1 and CDR2 (germline): MNHEY, SVGEGT. Trimming at V came to 5 bases and at J to 0 bases, leaving 9 bases not matched to a gene. The CDR3 has 17 residues. The CDR3 sequence: CASSLGQGAYSNQPQHF. DNA of the CDR3: TGTGCCAGCAGTCTCGGACAGGGAGCTTATAGCAATCAGCCCCAGCATTTT.

This clone was seen a few times. The chain recombines TRBV7-5 with TRBJ2-7; the tabulated D call, TRBD1, remains unverified against the DNA. TRBV7-5 has pseudogene status. This CDR3 is built from 15 residues. DNA for the CDR3: TGTGCCAGAAGCTTAGATAGGGGACAGGGGTGCGAGCAGTACTTC. Its protein is CARSLDRGQGCEQYF.

This sequence joins TRBV7-6 and TRBJ2-3; 12 bases align to TRBD1. The CDR3 spans 18 residues. After removal of 2 bases from V and 3 bases from J, the junction contained 9 bases not matched to a gene. Germline V gene sequence: CDR1 SGHVS, CDR2 FNYEAQ. The CDR3 DNA sequence: TGTGCCAGCAGCTTAATAGGAGGGACAGGGGGCTTGACAGATACGCAGTATTTT. It encodes CASSLIGGTGGLTDTQYF.

The chain is built from TRBV7-8 and TRBJ1-4; 9 bases align to TRBD1. CDR1 and CDR2 from the germline V gene are SGHVS and FQNEAQ. This CDR3 has 17 amino acids. Trimming at V came to 1 base and at J to 7 bases, leaving 10 bases not matched to a gene. CDR3 coding DNA: TGTGCCAGCAGCTTAGAGATTGAGGGGACAGGGAGTGAAAAACTGTTTTTT. It is translated as CASSLEIEGTGSEKLFF.

A few counts support this clone. The chain recombines TRBV6-5 with TRBJ2-7; 7 bases match TRBD1. Germline assignment: CDR1 MNHEY and CDR2 SVGAGI. This CDR3 has 13 residues. V lost 5 bases to trimming and J lost 3 bases; unmatched junction nucleotides: 4. The CDR3 DNA sequence: TGTGCCAGCAGTACAGGGGAGAGCTACGAGCAGTACTTC. Translated: CASSTGESYEQYF.

A note on this clone: One end of the junction is discordant with germline, which a read error may explain. The genes are TRBV7-7 and TRBJ2-3; D is perhaps TRBD2 (6 bases). Per the germline V gene, CDR1 is SSHAT and CDR2 is FNYEAQ (reference sequence). This CDR3 is 13 amino acids long. CDR3 sequence reads: CASSLAATDTQYF. The CDR3 coding sequence is TGTGCTAGCAGCTTAGCGGCTACAGATACGCAGTATTTT.

The V gene is TRBV15, the J gene TRBJ1-1, with D unclear. The V end lost 3 bases, the J end lost 4 bases, and 9 bases lay between the germline ends. This CDR3 has 13 amino acids. CDR1 and CDR2 from the germline V gene are LNHNV and YYDKDF (reference sequence). CDR3 loop: CATSRTSVTEAFF. The DNA of the CDR3 is TGTGCCACCAGCAGGACATCTGTCACTGAAGCTTTCTTT. Looking up the rest from reference TRBV15 and TRBJ1-1 gives the full variable domain: DAMVIQNPRYQVTQFGKPVTLSCSQTLNHNVMYWYQQKSSQAPKLLFHYYDKDFNNEADTPDNFQSRRPNTSFCFLDIRSPGLGDTAMYLCATSRTSVTEAFFGQGTRLTVV.